The 27 T cell receptor beta chains below come from one sample, sequenced in a study of shared clonotypes between healthy human individuals. Only in-frame clones appear in the TCRdb table, and some are missing; sequencing was by immunoSEQ multiplex PCR. The sample consists of approximately 120,000 clones, about 70% of them appearing once. The specimen was memory CD8+ T cells sorted from blood. Subset described: CD45RO+ cells pooled with CCR7-negative TemRA cells. The receptors originated from a woman younger than 45 in good health.

The chain links TRBV5-6 to TRBJ1-2; TRBD1 aligns across 8 bases. Unmatched junction bases numbered 9, after V lost 0 bases and J lost 5 bases. Germline V gene data show CDR1 as SGHDT and CDR2 as YYEEEE. The CDR3 runs to 16 residues. The CDR3 sequence: CASSLDVDRDYYGYTF. Here the CDR3 DNA reads TGTGCCAGCAGCTTGGACGTGGACAGGGACTATTATGGCTACACCTTC.

This chain links TRBV13 with TRBJ2-1; 7 bases are shared with TRBD1. In germline, CDR1 is PRHDT, CDR2 FYEKMQ (reference sequence). Trimming took 4 bases from V and 0 from J; bases not matched to a gene: 9. CDR3 length equals 17 residues. The CDR3 sequence is CASSSGDRVLSYNEQFF. In DNA, the CDR3 is TGTGCCAGCAGCTCCGGCGACAGGGTTCTCTCCTACAATGAGCAGTTCTTC.

The chain couples TRBV30 to TRBJ1-4; D may be TRBD1 (5 bases). Germline lookup yields CDR1 GTSNPN and CDR2 SVGIG (reference sequence). The CDR3 runs 18 residues. Trimming took off 3 bases at V and 6 bases at J, with 26 bases between the two ends. The CDR3 reads CAWSSTLFSGTVYEKLFF. DNA of the CDR3: TGTGCCTGGAGCTCAACTTTGTTTTCGGGGACGGTTTATGAAAAACTGTTTTTT.

The V call is TRBV5-8, the J call TRBJ2-3; perhaps TRBD2 as D (7 bases). This CDR3 has 16 amino acids. Trimming took 1 base from V and 4 from J, leaving 16 bases between them. Germline V gives CDR1 SGHTS, CDR2 YDEGEE. As DNA, the CDR3 is TGTGCCAGCAGCTTGAACCTAGCGGAGGGGGCAGATACGCAGTATTTT. This sequence encodes CASSLNLAEGADTQYF.

This clone was found a few times. This sequence joins TRBV29-1 and TRBJ2-7; D tentatively reads TRBD1 or TRBD2 (5 bases each). CDR1 and CDR2 (germline): SQVTM, ANQGSEA. CDR3 length equals 12 residues. V lost 7 bases, J lost 4 bases, and 14 bases lay in between. The CDR3, as DNA: TGCAGCGCAGGGAGCGGAGATTACGAGCAGTACTTC. It specifies CSAGSGDYEQYF.

This clone has a count of ten or more. The rearrangement joins TRBV1 to TRBJ2-7; the tabulated D call, TRBD2, remains unverified against the DNA. TRBV1 represents a pseudogene. The CDR3 spans 19 residues. The CDR3 sequence: CTSSQDPPKAGGHSYEQYF. CDR3 bases: TGCACCAGCAGCCAAGACCCCCCTAAGGCGGGAGGCCACTCCTACGAGCAGTACTTC.

The chain employs TRBV2 and TRBJ2-1, with D possibly TRBD1 on 5 matching bases. Trimming took 7 bases from V and 0 from J, leaving 10 bases between them. The V gene's germline CDR1 is SNHLY and CDR2 FYNNEI. The CDR3 is 14 residues long. Written as DNA, the CDR3 is TGTGCCAGCATAGGGGTAAGCTCCTACAATGAGCAGTTCTTC. Translating it yields CASIGVSSYNEQFF.

The chain carries TRBV7-6 and TRBJ2-7, with D possibly being TRBD1 or TRBD2 (5 bases each). Germline CDR1 and CDR2: SGHVS and FNYEAQ. CDR3 length equals 15 residues. The V end was cut by 4 bases, the J end by 0 bases, with 13 bases between. This CDR3 reads CASSYPGASSYEQYF. Here the CDR3 DNA reads TGTGCCAGCAGCTACCCCGGGGCTAGCTCCTACGAGCAGTACTTC.

This clone was observed a handful of times. The genes are TRBV15 and TRBJ2-5; 8 nucleotides align to TRBD2. The J call may be in error: the DNA end matches TRBJ2-7 better. This CDR3 is 15 amino acids long. The germline V gene has CDR1 LNHNV and CDR2 YYDKDF (reference sequence). Here the CDR3 DNA reads TGTGCCACCGGCGTTTCGGCGGGAGGCTCCTACGAGCAGTACTTC. Residues: CATGVSAGGSYEQYF.

The CDR3 DNA reads TGTGCCAGCAGTCTAGGAACCTACGAGCAGTACTTC. Residues: CASSLGTYEQYF. This sequence joins TRBV11-2 and TRBJ2-7; no definite D call. Germline CDR1 and CDR2: SGHAT and FQNNGV. V gave up 6 bases and J gave up 2 bases, with 8 bases separating them. There are 12 residues in the CDR3.

This clone was detected only once. This sequence joins TRBV19 and TRBJ1-2, with 7 bases identical to TRBD1. Trimming cost V 5 bases and J 3 bases; bases outside gene matches: 9. Germline V gene sequence: CDR1 LNHDA, CDR2 SQIVND (reference sequence). The length of the CDR3 is 15 residues. This chain's CDR3 is CASSLSTGFYYGYTF. The CDR3 DNA reads TGTGCCAGTAGTCTTTCGACAGGGTTTTACTATGGCTACACCTTC.

The chain combines TRBV10-3 with TRBJ1-1; tentatively, D is TRBD1 (5 bases). CDR3 length equals 12 residues. Trimming took off 7 bases at V and 5 bases at J, with 11 bases between the two ends. Germline V gene lookup returns CDR1 ENHRY and CDR2 SYGVKD. CDR3 bases: TGTGCCATCACCCCCTCAGGGACTGAAGCTTTCTTT. As protein: CAITPSGTEAFF.

This clone was seen only once. The chain uses TRBV7-8 and TRBJ2-7; TRBD1 might be the D (6 bases). Germline V gene data show CDR1 as SGHVS and CDR2 as FQNEAQ. Between the trimmed V and J ends, which lost 5 bases and 6 bases, there was a span of 20 bases. The CDR3 is made up of 15 amino acids. The CDR3 DNA reads TGTGCCAGCAGCCCACGACGCCTAGGGGGTGGCGAGCAGTACTTC. Translated: CASSPRRLGGGEQYF.

The CDR3 is CASSDDRETSVNNEQFF. DNA of the CDR3: TGTGCCAGCAGCGATGATAGGGAGACTAGCGTGAACAATGAGCAGTTCTTC. The V gene is TRBV2, the J gene TRBJ2-1, with TRBD2 identical over 8 bases. The ends lost 6 bases at V and 5 bases at J; junction bases unmatched: 15. The germline V gene encodes CDR1 SNHLY and CDR2 FYNNEI. The CDR3 runs 17 residues.

This sequence joins TRBV7-9 and TRBJ1-2, with a weak D call TRBD1 (5 bases). Per the germline V gene, CDR1 is SEHNR and CDR2 is FQNEAQ (reference sequence). This CDR3 spans 12 amino acids. V was pared by 5 bases and J by 6 bases, with 10 bases between. The CDR3 DNA is TGTGCCAGCAGCATCCGGGGGGATGGCTACACCTTC. Its protein product is CASSIRGDGYTF. Drawing the rest from reference TRBV7-9 and TRBJ1-2, the complete variable domain is DTGVSQNPRHKITKRGQNVTFRCDPISEHNRLYWYRQTLGQGPEFLTYFQNEAQLEKSRLLSDRFSAERPKGSFSTLEIQRTEQGDSAMYLCASSIRGDGYTFGSGTRLTVV.

This clone has just one count. This chain connects TRBV29-1 to TRBJ2-5, with D unresolved. The J call is uncertain, as TRBJ2-7 better fits the DNA end. Germline CDR1 SQVTM, CDR2 ANQGSEA. The CDR3 sequence is 14 residues long. The CDR3 DNA follows: TGCAGCGTTGTGCCGGGTCTAAGCTCCTACGAGCAGTACTTC. This codes for CSVVPGLSSYEQYF.

This clone was recorded only once. The V gene is TRBV28, the J gene TRBJ2-7, with D perhaps matching TRBD1 (5 bases). The CDR3 covers 13 residues. The germline gives CDR1 MDHEN, CDR2 SYDVKM. With 7 bases removed from V and 6 bases from J, the gap between germline ends came to 16 bases. The CDR3 is CASTDRENSEQYF. The CDR3 DNA follows: TGTGCCAGCACAGACAGAGAAAACTCCGAGCAGTACTTC.

The chain combines TRBV7-6 with TRBJ2-1; TRBD2 aligns across 11 bases. The CDR3 has 17 residues. V dropped 3 bases and J dropped 3; count of bases not matched to a gene: 7. The V gene's germline CDR1 is SGHVS and CDR2 FNYEAQ. As DNA, the CDR3 is TGTGCCAGCAGCTTGCACCCCGGGACTAGCGGCTACAATGAGCAGTTCTTC. It yields the protein CASSLHPGTSGYNEQFF.

The V and J genes are TRBV28 and TRBJ2-7; 8 bases agree with TRBD1. Germline CDR1 and CDR2: MDHEN and SYDVKM. The CDR3 length is 14 residues. J was trimmed by 2 bases and V by 3 bases; bases with no gene match: 3. As DNA, the CDR3 is TGTGCCAGCAGTTTTACGACAGGGGCCTACGAGCAGTACTTC. It yields the protein CASSFTTGAYEQYF.

The chain couples TRBV28 to TRBJ1-4; D unresolved. The V end lost 5 bases, the J end lost 7 bases, and 26 bases lay between the germline ends. The CDR3 length is 18 residues. Germline CDR1 MDHEN, CDR2 SYDVKM. The CDR3 DNA follows: TGTGCCAGCAGTACTAACATGCTGGGGTGGAGGTTCCGTGAAAAACTGTTTTTT. It specifies CASSTNMLGWRFREKLFF.

This sequence joins TRBV20-1 and TRBJ2-7; D unclear. Germline CDR1 is DFQATT and CDR2 is SNEGSKA (reference sequence). Trimming cost V 6 bases and J 2 bases, with 8 bases left between them. This CDR3 is built from 11 residues. The CDR3 is CSAPTTYEQYF. CDR3 bases: TGCAGTGCGCCTACTACCTACGAGCAGTACTTC.

The rearrangement uses TRBV6-5 and TRBJ2-3, with 13 bases lining up with TRBD2. Germline CDR1 reads MNHEY; CDR2 reads SVGAGI. The CDR3 consists of 15 residues. V shed 6 bases, J shed 4 bases, and the junction held 4 bases outside the gene matches. CDR3 DNA sequence: TGTGCCAGCAGCGCACTAGCGGGAGGGCCAGATACGCAGTATTTT. It encodes CASSALAGGPDTQYF.

The chain carries TRBV28 and TRBJ1-4; D gene uncertain. Trimming took 7 bases from V and 4 from J, leaving 16 bases between them. Germline lookup yields CDR1 MDHEN and CDR2 SYDVKM. This CDR3 has 15 residues. CDR3 in DNA: TGTGCCAGCACACCGAGGAAAGGGATTAATGAAAAACTGTTTTTT. This sequence encodes CASTPRKGINEKLFF.

The V and J genes are TRBV15 and TRBJ2-2; D is undetermined. The germline V and J ends were trimmed by 0 bases and 0 bases, with 5 bases remaining between them. This CDR3 is 15 amino acids long. Germline CDR1 and CDR2: LNHNV and YYDKDF (reference sequence). CDR3 sequence: CATSRDGANTGELFF. The CDR3, as DNA: TGTGCCACCAGCAGAGACGGAGCGAACACCGGGGAGCTGTTTTTT.

The genes are TRBV6-6 and TRBJ1-2; D possibly corresponds to TRBD1 (5 bases). Trimming shortened V by 6 bases and J by 2 bases, and 16 bases separated the two germline ends. The germline V gene has CDR1 MNHNY and CDR2 SVGAGI (reference sequence). The CDR3 sequence is 15 residues long. The CDR3 nucleotides read TGTGCCAGCAGGTCCCCGCCCGGGGGAAACTATGGCTACACCTTC. Protein: CASRSPPGGNYGYTF.

The J gene is TRBJ2-2, the V gene TRBV6-5, with TRBD1 identical over 7 bases. Germline V CDR1 and CDR2: MNHEY, SVGAGI. Germline trimming cut 6 bases from V and 4 bases from J; bases unmatched to any gene: 5. The CDR3 sequence is 14 residues long. The CDR3 DNA follows: TGTGCCAGCAGGAAGACAGGGTTCACCGGGGAGCTGTTTTTT. Its translation is CASRKTGFTGELFF.

This clone turned up a few times. The chain employs TRBV11-2 and TRBJ1-6; D remains ambiguous. Germline CDR1 and CDR2: SGHAT and FQNNGV. The CDR3 is 13 residues long. With 3 bases removed from V and 7 bases from J, the gap between germline ends came to 7 bases. In nucleotides, the CDR3 is TGTGCCAGCAGCTTGGGGAACAATTCACCCCTCCACTTT. Encoded protein: CASSLGNNSPLHF.